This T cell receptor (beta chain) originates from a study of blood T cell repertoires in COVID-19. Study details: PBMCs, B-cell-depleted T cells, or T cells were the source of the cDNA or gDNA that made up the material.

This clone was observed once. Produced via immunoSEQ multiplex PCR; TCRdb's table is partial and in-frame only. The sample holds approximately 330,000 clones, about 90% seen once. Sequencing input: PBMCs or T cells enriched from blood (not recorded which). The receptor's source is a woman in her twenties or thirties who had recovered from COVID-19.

This CDR3 reads CASSYSDRDYEQYF. In DNA form, the CDR3 reads TGTGCCAGCAGTTACTCGGACAGGGACTACGAGCAGTACTTC. The chain uses TRBV6-5 and TRBJ2-7, with 8 bases that match TRBD1. CDR3 length: 14 residues. Germline CDR1 reads MNHEY; CDR2 reads SVGAGI. J lost 3 bases, V lost 0 bases, and 1 base had no gene match.